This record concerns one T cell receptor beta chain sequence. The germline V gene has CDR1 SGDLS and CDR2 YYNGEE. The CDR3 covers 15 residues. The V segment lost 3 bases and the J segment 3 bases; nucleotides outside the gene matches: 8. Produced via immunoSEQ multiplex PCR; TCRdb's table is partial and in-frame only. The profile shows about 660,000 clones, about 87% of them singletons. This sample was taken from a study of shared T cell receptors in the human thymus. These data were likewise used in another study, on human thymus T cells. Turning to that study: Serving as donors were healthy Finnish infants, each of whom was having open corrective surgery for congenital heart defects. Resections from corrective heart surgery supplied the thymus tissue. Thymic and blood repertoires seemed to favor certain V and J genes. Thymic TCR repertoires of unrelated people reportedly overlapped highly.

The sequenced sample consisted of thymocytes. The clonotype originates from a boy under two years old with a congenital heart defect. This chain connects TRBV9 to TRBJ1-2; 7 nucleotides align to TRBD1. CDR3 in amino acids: CASSGPPGTDYGYTF. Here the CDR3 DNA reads TGTGCCAGCAGCGGACCCCCCGGGACAGACTATGGCTACACCTTC. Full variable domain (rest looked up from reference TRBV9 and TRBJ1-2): DSGVTQTPKHLITATGQRVTLRCSPRSGDLSVYWYQQSLDQGLQFLIQYYNGEERAKGNILERFSAQQFPDLHSELNLSSLELGDSALYFCASSGPPGTDYGYTFGSGTRLTVV.